The clone carrying this TCR beta chain was seen a single time. The antigen is unknown. The CDR3 length is 15 residues. Losses at the gene ends were 3 bases for V and 1 base for J; bases not matched to a gene: 6. Per germline, CDR1 SGDLS and CDR2 YYNGEE. This sample is part of a study of cytomegalovirus exposure and HLA in healthy donors. The study's findings and limits: The classifier was said to identify cytomegalovirus status with high specificity and sensitivity.

The PCR contained 60 Vbeta and 13 Jbeta primers. The data were produced by immunoSEQ multiplex PCR, yet TCRdb's version contains in-frame clones alone and is incomplete. The sample contains roughly 150,000 clones, 76% of which appear only once. Donors had nominal health at sampling but likely had unrecorded immune exposures. The clonotype was recovered from a middle-aged man in good health and CMV-seronegative. Sequencing was performed on PBMCs. The rearrangement joins TRBV9 to TRBJ2-5, with 7 bases that match TRBD1. Here the CDR3 reads CASSETGTAQETQYF. As DNA, the CDR3 is TGTGCCAGCAGCGAAACCGGGACAGCCCAAGAGACCCAGTACTTC.